These T cell receptor beta chains were read from a single sample in a study of radiotherapy plus CTLA-4 blockade in lung cancer. This table comes from immunoSEQ multiplex PCR, and its TCRdb copy is limited to in-frame clones, with some not included. This table holds about 84,000 clones, 72% found once. This sample comprised peripheral blood, obtained from a patient treated with radiotherapy plus ipilimumab. Source of these receptors: a human donor with non-small cell lung cancer that progressed on radiotherapy plus ipilimumab. Both conserved end residues are part of each CDR3. Each record gives: clone size, J gene, V gene, D gene, CDR3 DNA, CDR3 protein. The D gene is left open where the match is weak. Some rows mark clone size as missing; the rest say once, few, many or name a class of expanded clone.

-	TRBJ2-2	TRBV6-1	TRBD1	TGTGCCAGCCGGACGGGACAGGGAAGGACCGGGGAGCTGTTTTTT	CASRTGQGRTGELFF
few	TRBJ2-7	TRBV6-6	-	TGTGCCAGCAGTTACTCGGCGGACTACTACGAGCAGTACTTC	CASSYSADYYEQYF
-	TRBJ2-1	TRBV5-4	TRBD2	TGTGCCAGCAGCTTGGCGGGGCGGGGGGACTACAATGAGCAGTTCTTC	CASSLAGRGDYNEQFF
-	TRBJ2-5	TRBV10-3	TRBD2	TGTGCCATGGGGGCTAGCGGGGCCCAAGAGACCCAGTACTTC	CAMGASGAQETQYF
-	TRBJ2-3	TRBV6-5	TRBD1	TGTGCCAGCAGTCCGGGACAGGGAACAGATACGCAGTATTTT	CASSPGQGTDTQYF
-	TRBJ1-1	TRBV2	-	TGTGCCAGCAGTGAAGGTTCGAACACTGAAGCTTTCTTT	CASSEGSNTEAFF
-	TRBJ2-5	TRBV4-3	-	TGCGCCAGCAGCCGGGAACTAGGAGAGACCCAGTACTTC	CASSRELGETQYF
-	TRBJ2-7	TRBV19	-	TGTGCCAGTAGTATTACAGGTGCGGGGACCTACGAGCAGTACTTC	CASSITGAGTYEQYF
once	TRBJ2-7	TRBV28	TRBD2	TGTGCCAGCCCGCCAAGTGGATGGACTAGCGCCTCAGGGGACTACGAGCAGTACTTC	CASPPSGWTSASGDYEQYF
-	TRBJ2-7	TRBV11-2	-	TGTGCCAGCAGCTTAGGCGCAGGGTCATTTTCCTACGAGCAGTACTTC	CASSLGAGSFSYEQYF
few	TRBJ2-3	TRBV4-3	-	TGCGCCAGCAGCCAAGATCTGGCGGGGGCCACAGATACGCAGTATTTT	CASSQDLAGATDTQYF
-	TRBJ2-1	TRBV30	TRBD1	TGTGCCTGGGGGACAGGGTTCGGCTACAATGAGCAGTTCTTC	CAWGTGFGYNEQFF
-	TRBJ1-3	TRBV11-2	-	TGTGCCAGCAGCCCCGGGACCCTCTCTGGAAACACCATATATTTT	CASSPGTLSGNTIYF
-	TRBJ2-5	TRBV11-2	-	TGTGCCAGCAGCTTAGTTACGCGAAGAGAGACCCAGTACTTC	CASSLVTRRETQYF
-	TRBJ1-4	TRBV5-1	-	TGCGCCAGCAGCTTATCGGCAGCCGGGGGCGAAAAACTGTTTTTT	CASSLSAAGGEKLFF
few	TRBJ2-7	TRBV5-6	TRBD1	TGTGCCAGCAGCTTCCTGGGACAGGCTTCCTACGAGCAGTACTTC	CASSFLGQASYEQYF
-	TRBJ2-3	TRBV28	-	TGTGCCAGCAGTTTGCTAGGGACCCTCACAGATACGCAGTATTTT	CASSLLGTLTDTQYF
many	TRBJ1-1	TRBV2	-	TGTGCCAGCAGGCCTCCCGGACAGAACACTGAAGCTTTCTTT	CASRPPGQNTEAFF
-	TRBJ1-5	TRBV5-6	-	TGTGCCAGCTCCTGGGGTAATCAGCTCCAGCATTTT	CASSWGNQLQHF
-	TRBJ1-5	TRBV27	-	TGTGCCAGCAGTTTAATGGGTAGGTGGGGCAATCAGCCCCAGCATTTT	CASSLMGRWGNQPQHF
-	TRBJ2-7	TRBV7-2	TRBD2	TGTGCCAGCAGCTTAGACGGGACTAGCGGGATTCGTGAGCAGTACTTC	CASSLDGTSGIREQYF
-	TRBJ2-7	TRBV10-1	-	TGCGCCAGCAGTGAAAGTGTTGCCGGGAACTACGAGCAGTACTTC	CASSESVAGNYEQYF
-	TRBJ2-2	TRBV11-1	-	TGTGCCAGCAGCTTAGAGGAGGGGGTCGGGGAGCTGTTTTTT	CASSLEEGVGELFF
-	TRBJ2-7	TRBV9	TRBD1	TGTGCCAGCAGCGTAGGGGGACAGGGGGCCGAGCAGTACTTC	CASSVGGQGAEQYF
-	TRBJ1-2	TRBV5-4	TRBD1	TGTGCCAGCAGCTTGGGACAGGGTTTACATGGCTACACCTTC	CASSLGQGLHGYTF
-	TRBJ1-1	TRBV6-1	TRBD1	TGTGCCAGCAGGCTAGTTGACAGGGAGAAGGAAGCTTTCTTT	CASRLVDREKEAFF
-	TRBJ1-5	TRBV28	-	TGTGCCAGCAGGTGGGAGGGGCGTAATCAGCCCCAGCATTTT	CASRWEGRNQPQHF
-	TRBJ2-1	TRBV6-1	-	TGTGCCAGCAGTCGGCAGGGGGGCTACAATGAGCAGTTCTTC	CASSRQGGYNEQFF
-	TRBJ2-3	TRBV7-8	TRBD1	TGTGCCAGCAGCCATAGTCCCGGGACAGCGCCGAATTATACGCAGTATTTT	CASSHSPGTAPNYTQYF
once	TRBJ2-3	TRBV11-2	-	TGTGCCAGCAGCTTAGGAAGCAATACGCAGTATTTT	CASSLGSNTQYF
-	TRBJ2-7	TRBV7-8	-	TGTGCCAGCAGCTTATCCGAAGGTCATGCCTACGAGCAGTACTTC	CASSLSEGHAYEQYF
few	TRBJ1-1	TRBV6-6	-	TGTGCCAGCAGTTACGACCGGAGGACTGAAGCTTTCTTT	CASSYDRRTEAFF
-	TRBJ1-2	TRBV18	-	TGTGCCAGCTCCTCCGCCGAGGGATATGGCTACACCTTC	CASSSAEGYGYTF
-	TRBJ1-5	TRBV27	-	TGTGCCAGCAGAGAGAGCGGACGGGATCAGCCCCAGCATTTT	CASRESGRDQPQHF
-	TRBJ1-1	TRBV4-1	-	TGCGCCAGCAGCCATCGGGGTTCAGTAAGCGAAGGACAGCCTCTCGAGACTGAAGCTTTCTTT	CASSHRGSVSEGQPLETEAFF
-	TRBJ2-5	TRBV15	-	TGTGCCACCAGCAGAGTTCACAGCACAAAAGAGACCCAGTACTTC	CATSRVHSTKETQYF
-	TRBJ2-1	TRBV5-1	TRBD2	TGCGCCAGCAGCTTTGGACTAGCGGGGGACTACAATGAGCAGTTCTTC	CASSFGLAGDYNEQFF
-	TRBJ2-1	TRBV9	-	TGTGCCAGCAGCCTCGGGGATAGCTCCTACAATGAGCAGTTCTTC	CASSLGDSSYNEQFF